The sequence of this T cell receptor (beta chain) was determined in a study of response to subunit inactivated influenza vaccine. Overall study findings and caveats: The authors proposed limited new T cell recruitment per seasonal influenza vaccination.

Concerning this clonotype: Its antigen is as yet unknown.

TCRdb used MiXCR to reprocess the RT-PCR reads, holding one entry per CDR3 protein. The sample has 600,000 to 700,000 distinct CDR3 sequences, about 15% seen once. The CDR3 is 17 amino acids. Per the germline V gene, CDR1 is SGHDT and CDR2 is YYEEEE. Unmatched junction bases numbered 5, after V lost 4 bases and J lost 3 bases. The origin of this receptor is a man aged 45 to 65 who received an inactivated influenza vaccine. The sequencing used PBMCs from blood, collected 14 days before vaccination. The chain has TRBV5-6 and TRBJ2-2, with TRBD2 matching over 14 bases. The CDR3 loop is CASSMGLAGAHTGELFF. DNA of the CDR3: TGTGCCAGCAGCATGGGACTAGCGGGAGCACACACCGGGGAGCTGTTTTTT.